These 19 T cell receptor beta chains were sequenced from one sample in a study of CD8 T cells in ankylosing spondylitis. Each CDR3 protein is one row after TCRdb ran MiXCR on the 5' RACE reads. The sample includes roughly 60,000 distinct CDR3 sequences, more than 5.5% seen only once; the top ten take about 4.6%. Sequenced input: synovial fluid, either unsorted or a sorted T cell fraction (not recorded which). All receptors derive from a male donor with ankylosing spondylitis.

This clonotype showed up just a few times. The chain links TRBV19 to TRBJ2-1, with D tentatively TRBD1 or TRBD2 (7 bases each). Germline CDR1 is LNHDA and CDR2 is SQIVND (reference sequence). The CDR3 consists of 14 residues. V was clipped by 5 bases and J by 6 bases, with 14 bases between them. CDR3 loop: CASSGQRDSNEQFF. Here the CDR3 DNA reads TGTGCCAGTAGTGGCCAGCGGGACAGCAATGAGCAGTTCTTC.

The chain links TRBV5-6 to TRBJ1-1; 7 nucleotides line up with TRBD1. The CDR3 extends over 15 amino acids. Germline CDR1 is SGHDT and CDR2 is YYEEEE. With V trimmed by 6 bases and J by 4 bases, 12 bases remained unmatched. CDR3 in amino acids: CASIQDRALGTEAFF. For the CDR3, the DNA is TGTGCCAGCATTCAAGACAGGGCGTTGGGCACTGAAGCTTTCTTT.

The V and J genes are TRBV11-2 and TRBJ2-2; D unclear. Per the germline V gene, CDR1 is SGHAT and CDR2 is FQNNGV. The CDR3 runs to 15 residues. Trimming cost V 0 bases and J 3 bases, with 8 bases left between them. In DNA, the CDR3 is TGTGCCAGCAGCTTAGATGGGATATACACCGGGGAGCTGTTTTTT. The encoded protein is CASSLDGIYTGELFF.

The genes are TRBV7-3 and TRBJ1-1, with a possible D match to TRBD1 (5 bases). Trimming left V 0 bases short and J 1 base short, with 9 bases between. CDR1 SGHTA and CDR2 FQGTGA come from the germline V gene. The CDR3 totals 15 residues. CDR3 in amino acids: CASSLTPGPNTEAFF. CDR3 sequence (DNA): TGTGCCAGCAGCTTAACTCCAGGGCCGAACACTGAAGCTTTCTTT.

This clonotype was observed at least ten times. CDR3 loop: CASSPDRNSYNEQFF. In DNA, the CDR3 is TGTGCCAGCAGCCCGGACAGAAACTCCTACAATGAGCAGTTCTTC. The rearrangement links TRBV5-4 to TRBJ2-1; TRBD1 is a possible D gene (6 bases). Per the germline V gene, CDR1 is SGHNT and CDR2 is YYREEE (reference sequence). The CDR3 has 15 amino acids. The germline V and J ends were trimmed by 4 bases and 0 bases, with 11 bases remaining between them.

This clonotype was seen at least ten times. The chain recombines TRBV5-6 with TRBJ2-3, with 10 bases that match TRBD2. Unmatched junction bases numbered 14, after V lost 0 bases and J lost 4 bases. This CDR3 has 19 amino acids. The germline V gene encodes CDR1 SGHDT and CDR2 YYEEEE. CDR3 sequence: CASSLDPSGRIVGADTQYF. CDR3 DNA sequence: TGTGCCAGCAGCTTGGACCCTAGCGGGAGAATAGTGGGAGCAGATACGCAGTATTTT.

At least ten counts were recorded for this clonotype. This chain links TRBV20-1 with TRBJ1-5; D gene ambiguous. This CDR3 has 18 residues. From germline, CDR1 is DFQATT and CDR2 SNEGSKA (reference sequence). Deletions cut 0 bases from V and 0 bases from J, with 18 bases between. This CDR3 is CSARDPTGQTTSNQPQHF. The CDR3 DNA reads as TGCAGTGCTAGAGACCCGACCGGGCAGACCACTAGCAATCAGCCCCAGCATTTT.

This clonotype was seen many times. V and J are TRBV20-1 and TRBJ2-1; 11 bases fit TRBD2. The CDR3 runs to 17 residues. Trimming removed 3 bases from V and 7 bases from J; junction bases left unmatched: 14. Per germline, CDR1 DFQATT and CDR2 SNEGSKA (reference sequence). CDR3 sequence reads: CSASPLQTSGARNEQFF. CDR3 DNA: TGCAGTGCTAGCCCCCTTCAGACTAGCGGGGCACGGAATGAGCAGTTCTTC.

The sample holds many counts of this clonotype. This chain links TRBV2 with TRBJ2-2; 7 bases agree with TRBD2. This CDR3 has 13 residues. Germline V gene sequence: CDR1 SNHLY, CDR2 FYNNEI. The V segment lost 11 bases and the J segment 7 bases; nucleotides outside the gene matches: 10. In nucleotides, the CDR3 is TGTGCCCAGCAAGCGCGGGAGAACGGGGAGCTGTTTTTT. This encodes CAQQARENGELFF.

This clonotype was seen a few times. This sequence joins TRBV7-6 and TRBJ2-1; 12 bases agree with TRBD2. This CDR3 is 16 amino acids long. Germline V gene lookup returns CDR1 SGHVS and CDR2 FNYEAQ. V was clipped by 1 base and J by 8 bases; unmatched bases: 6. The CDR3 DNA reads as TGTGCCAGCAGCTTAGGGGCGGCTAGCGGGAGGGATGAGCAGTTCTTC. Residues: CASSLGAASGRDEQFF.

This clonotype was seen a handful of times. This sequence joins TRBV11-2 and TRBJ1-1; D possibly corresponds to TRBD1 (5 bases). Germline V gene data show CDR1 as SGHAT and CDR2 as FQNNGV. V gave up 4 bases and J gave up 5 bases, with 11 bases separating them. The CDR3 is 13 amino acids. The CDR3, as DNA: TGTGCCAGCAGCTGGGAACAGGTTACTGAAGCTTTCTTT. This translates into CASSWEQVTEAFF.

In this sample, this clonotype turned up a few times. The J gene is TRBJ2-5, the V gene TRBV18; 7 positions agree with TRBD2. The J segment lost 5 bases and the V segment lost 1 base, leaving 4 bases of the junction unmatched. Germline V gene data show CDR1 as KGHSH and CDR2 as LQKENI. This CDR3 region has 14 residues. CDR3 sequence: CASSPLLGGETQYF. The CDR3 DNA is TGTGCCAGCTCACCACTCCTCGGGGGGGAGACCCAGTACTTC.

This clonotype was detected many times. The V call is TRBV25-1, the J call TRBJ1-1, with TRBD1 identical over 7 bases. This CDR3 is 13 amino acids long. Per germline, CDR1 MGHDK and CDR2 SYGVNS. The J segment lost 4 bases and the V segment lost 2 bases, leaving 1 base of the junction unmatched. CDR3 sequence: CASSERGLTEAFF. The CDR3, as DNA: TGTGCCAGCAGTGAAAGGGGGCTCACTGAAGCTTTCTTT.

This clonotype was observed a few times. Here the CDR3 reads CSVEHGKLFF. CDR3 DNA sequence: TGCAGCGTGGAACATGGGAAACTGTTTTTT. The rearrangement joins TRBV29-1 to TRBJ1-4; D is ambiguous. V lost 6 bases to trimming and J lost 11 bases, with 10 bases between them. CDR3 size: 10 residues. Germline V gene lookup returns CDR1 SQVTM and CDR2 ANQGSEA.

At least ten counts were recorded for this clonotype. CDR3 protein: CASSLDLQIYGYTF. In DNA, the CDR3 is TGTGCCAGCAGCTTAGATCTACAGATCTATGGCTACACCTTC. The chain joins TRBV7-2 to TRBJ1-2; D remains unclear. In germline, CDR1 is SGHTA, CDR2 FQGNSA. Between the trimmed V and J ends, which lost 1 base and 4 bases, there was a span of 10 bases. This CDR3 is built from 14 residues.

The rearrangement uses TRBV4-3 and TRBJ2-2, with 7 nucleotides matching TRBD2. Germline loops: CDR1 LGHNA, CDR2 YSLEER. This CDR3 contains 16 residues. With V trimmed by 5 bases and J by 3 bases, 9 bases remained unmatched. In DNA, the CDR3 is TGCGCCAGCAGCTTGCGGGGAGGGCCCCACACCGGGGAGCTGTTTTTT. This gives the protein CASSLRGGPHTGELFF.

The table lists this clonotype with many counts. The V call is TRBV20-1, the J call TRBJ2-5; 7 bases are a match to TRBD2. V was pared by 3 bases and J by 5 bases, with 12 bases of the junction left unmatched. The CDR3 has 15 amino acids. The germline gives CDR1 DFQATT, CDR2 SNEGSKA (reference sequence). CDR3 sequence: CSASSRGSFRETQYF. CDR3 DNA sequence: TGCAGTGCTAGTTCTCGCGGGAGTTTTCGGGAGACCCAGTACTTC.

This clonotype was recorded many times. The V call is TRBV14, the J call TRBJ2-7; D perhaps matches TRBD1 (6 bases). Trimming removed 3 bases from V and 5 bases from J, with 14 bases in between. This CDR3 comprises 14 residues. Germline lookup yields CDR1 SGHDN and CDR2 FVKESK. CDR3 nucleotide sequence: TGTGCCAGCAGCCACCTCGGGACAATCCACGAGCAGTACTTC. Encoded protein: CASSHLGTIHEQYF.

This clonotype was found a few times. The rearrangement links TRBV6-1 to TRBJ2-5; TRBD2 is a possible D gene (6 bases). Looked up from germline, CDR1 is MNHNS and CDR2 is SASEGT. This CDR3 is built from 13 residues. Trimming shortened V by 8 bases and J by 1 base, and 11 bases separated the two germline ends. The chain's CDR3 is CASGDWLQETQYF. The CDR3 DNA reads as TGTGCCAGCGGGGACTGGCTCCAAGAGACCCAGTACTTC.